This note documents a single T cell receptor beta chain sequence. The data originate from a study of CD8 T cells in Susac syndrome. The authors reverse transcribed roughly 0.5 to 1 ug RNA with random hexamers. MiXCR was run by TCRdb on the immunoSEQ multiplex PCR reads, yielding one entry per CDR3 protein. The table records about 430,000 distinct CDR3 sequences, approximately 85% of them present only once. This sequence originates from a human donor with multiple sclerosis. Input material: CD8+ T cells from PBMCs.

CDR3 sequence: CASSSWTEKETQYF. CDR3 nucleotides: TGTGCCAGCAGCTCGTGGACAGAAAAAGAGACCCAGTACTTC. The rearrangement joins TRBV11-2 to TRBJ2-5, with D perhaps TRBD1 (6 bases). The CDR3 sequence is 14 residues long. V was cut by 4 bases and J by 3 bases, with 12 bases left in between. The germline V gene has CDR1 SGHAT and CDR2 FQNNGV.